This T cell receptor (beta chain) was recovered during a study of CD8+CD57+ T cells in acquired aplastic anemia. Across the whole study: Sorted cells (CD4+ and CD8+) yielded DNA amounts that averaged around 3.1 ug.

On this clonotype itself: What it binds is not known.

Sequencing was done on patients that had shown CD8+CD57+ cell expansion by flow cytometry. When blood sampling took place, the patients had received no therapy. CDR3 and TCR beta VDJ profiling relied on genomic DNA as the template. In TCRdb, the reads were re-called with MiXCR into one record per CDR3 protein. This repertoire shows about 240,000 distinct CDR3 sequences, around half found once; its top ten account for 7.8%. The study's findings and limits: The study found no significant CD8+ Simpson's diversity difference between patients and controls.

The CDR3 is 17 amino acids. V lost 3 bases, J lost 1 base, and 11 bases stayed unmatched. CDR1 and CDR2 from the germline V gene are SGDLS and YYNGEE. The clonotype comes from a human donor with aplastic anemia. The sequenced sample was sorted CD4+, CD8+, or CD8+CD57+ T cells (not recorded which) from PBMCs. This chain joins TRBV9 and TRBJ2-3; 7 bases are shared with TRBD2. Here the CDR3 DNA reads TGTGCCAGCAGCGAGACTTGGCGGGAGAGTGGCACAGATACGCAGTATTTT. This translates into CASSETWRESGTDTQYF.